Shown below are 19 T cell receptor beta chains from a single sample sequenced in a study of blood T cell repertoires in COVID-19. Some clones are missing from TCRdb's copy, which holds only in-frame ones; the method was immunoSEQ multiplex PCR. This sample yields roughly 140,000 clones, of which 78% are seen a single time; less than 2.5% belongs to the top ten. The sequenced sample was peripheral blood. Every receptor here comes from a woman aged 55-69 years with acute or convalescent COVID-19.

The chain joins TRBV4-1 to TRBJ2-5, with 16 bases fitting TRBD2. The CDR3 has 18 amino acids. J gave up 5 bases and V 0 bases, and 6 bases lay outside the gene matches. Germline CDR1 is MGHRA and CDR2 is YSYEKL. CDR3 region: CASSQEAGLAGGRETQYF. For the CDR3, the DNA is TGCGCCAGCAGCCAAGAGGCGGGACTAGCGGGAGGGCGGGAGACCCAGTACTTC.

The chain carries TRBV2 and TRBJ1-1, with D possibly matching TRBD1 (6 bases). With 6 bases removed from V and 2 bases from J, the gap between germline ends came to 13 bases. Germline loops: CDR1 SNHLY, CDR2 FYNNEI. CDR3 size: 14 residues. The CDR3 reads CASRQGLGNTEAFF. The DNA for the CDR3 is TGTGCCAGCAGACAGGGTCTGGGCAACACTGAAGCTTTCTTT.

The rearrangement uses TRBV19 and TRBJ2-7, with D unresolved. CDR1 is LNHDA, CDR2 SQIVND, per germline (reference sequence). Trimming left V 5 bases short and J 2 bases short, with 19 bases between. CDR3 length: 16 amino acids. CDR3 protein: CASSLSGSRHPYEQYF. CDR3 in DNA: TGTGCCAGTAGTTTATCCGGGTCCCGCCACCCCTACGAGCAGTACTTC.

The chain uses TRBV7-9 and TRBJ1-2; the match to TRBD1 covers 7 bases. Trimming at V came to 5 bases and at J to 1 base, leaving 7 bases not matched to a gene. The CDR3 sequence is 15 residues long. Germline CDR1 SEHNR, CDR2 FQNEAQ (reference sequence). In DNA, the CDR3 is TGTGCCAGCAGCCGGCCGACAGGGAATAACTATGGCTACACCTTC. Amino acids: CASSRPTGNNYGYTF.

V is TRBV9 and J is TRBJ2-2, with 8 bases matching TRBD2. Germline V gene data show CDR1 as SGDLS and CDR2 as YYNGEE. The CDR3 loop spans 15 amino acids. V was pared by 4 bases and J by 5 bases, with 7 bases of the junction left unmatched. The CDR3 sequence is CASSPRSGGTGELFF. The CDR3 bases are TGTGCCAGCAGCCCTCGGAGCGGGGGTACCGGGGAGCTGTTTTTT.

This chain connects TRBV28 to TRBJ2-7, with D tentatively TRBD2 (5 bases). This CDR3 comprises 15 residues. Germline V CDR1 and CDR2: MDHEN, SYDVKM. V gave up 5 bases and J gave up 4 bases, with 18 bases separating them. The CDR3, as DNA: TGTGCCAGCAGTCCCCGGACTTCCTTTATTTACGAGCAGTACTTC. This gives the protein CASSPRTSFIYEQYF. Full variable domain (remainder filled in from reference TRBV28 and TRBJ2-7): DVKVTQSSRYLVKRTGEKVFLECVQDMDHENMFWYRQDPGLGLRLIYFSYDVKMKEKGDIPEGYSVSREKKERFSLILESASTNQTSMYLCASSPRTSFIYEQYFGPGTRLTVT.

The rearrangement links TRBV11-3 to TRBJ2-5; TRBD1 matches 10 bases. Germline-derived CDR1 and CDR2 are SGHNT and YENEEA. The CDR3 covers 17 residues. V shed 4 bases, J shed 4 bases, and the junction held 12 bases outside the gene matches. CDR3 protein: CASSSSRGQGPRETQYF. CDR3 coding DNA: TGTGCCAGCAGCTCAAGCCGGGGACAGGGGCCAAGAGAGACCCAGTACTTC.

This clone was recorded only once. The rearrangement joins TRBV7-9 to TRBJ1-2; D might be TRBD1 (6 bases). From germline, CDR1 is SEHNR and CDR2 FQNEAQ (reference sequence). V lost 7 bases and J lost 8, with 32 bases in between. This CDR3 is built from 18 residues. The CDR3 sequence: CASTIKSGGSFGLWGYTF. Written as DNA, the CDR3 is TGTGCCAGCACCATAAAATCGGGGGGCAGTTTCGGTCTTTGGGGCTACACCTTC.

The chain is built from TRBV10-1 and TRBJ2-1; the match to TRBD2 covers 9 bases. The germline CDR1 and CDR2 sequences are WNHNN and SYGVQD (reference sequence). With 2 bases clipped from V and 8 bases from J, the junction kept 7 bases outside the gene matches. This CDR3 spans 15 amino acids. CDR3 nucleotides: TGCGCCAGCAGTGAGATAGCGGGAGTTAGGGATGAGCAGTTCTTC. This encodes CASSEIAGVRDEQFF.

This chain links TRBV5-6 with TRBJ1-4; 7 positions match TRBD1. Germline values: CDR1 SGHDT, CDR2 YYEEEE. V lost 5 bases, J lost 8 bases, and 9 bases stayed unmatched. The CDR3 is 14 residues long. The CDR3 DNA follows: TGTGCCAGCAGTGCCTCGGGACAGTTCGAAAAACTGTTTTTT. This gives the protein CASSASGQFEKLFF. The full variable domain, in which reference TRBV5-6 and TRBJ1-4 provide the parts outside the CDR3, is DAGVTQSPTHLIKTRGQQVTLRCSPKSGHDTVSWYQQALGQGPQFIFQYYEEEERQRGNFPDRFSGHQFPNYSSELNVNALLLGDSALYLCASSASGQFEKLFFGSGTQLSVL.

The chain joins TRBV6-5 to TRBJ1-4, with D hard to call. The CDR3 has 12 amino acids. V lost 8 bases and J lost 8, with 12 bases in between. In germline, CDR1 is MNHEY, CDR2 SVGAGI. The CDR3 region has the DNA TGTGCCAGCTCTGAGGGCGGGGAAAAACTGTTTTTT. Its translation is CASSEGGEKLFF.

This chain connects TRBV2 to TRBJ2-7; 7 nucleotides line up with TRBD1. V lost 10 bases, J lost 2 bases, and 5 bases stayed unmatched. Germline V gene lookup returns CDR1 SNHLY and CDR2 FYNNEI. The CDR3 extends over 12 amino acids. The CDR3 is CATRDSAYEQYF. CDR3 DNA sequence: TGTGCCACCCGGGACAGCGCCTACGAGCAGTACTTC.

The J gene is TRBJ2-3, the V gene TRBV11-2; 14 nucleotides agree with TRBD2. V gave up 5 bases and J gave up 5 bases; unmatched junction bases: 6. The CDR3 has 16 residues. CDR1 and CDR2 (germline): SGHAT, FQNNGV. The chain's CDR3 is CASSPGLAGVVDTQYF. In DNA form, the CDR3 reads TGTGCCAGCAGCCCGGGACTAGCGGGAGTGGTAGATACGCAGTATTTT.

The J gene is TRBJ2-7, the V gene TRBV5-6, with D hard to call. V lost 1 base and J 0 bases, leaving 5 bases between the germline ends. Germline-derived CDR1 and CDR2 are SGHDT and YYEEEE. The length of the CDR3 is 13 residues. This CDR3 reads CASSLSLSYEQYF. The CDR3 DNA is TGTGCCAGCAGCTTGTCCCTCTCCTACGAGCAGTACTTC.

The CDR3 DNA is TGTGCCAGCAGCCCCTCTTACAATGAGCAGTTCTTC. Encoded protein: CASSPSYNEQFF. The chain links TRBV6-2 or TRBV6-3 to TRBJ2-1; D is uncertain. V shed 6 bases and J shed 4 bases, with 7 bases lying between them. Germline V gene data show CDR1 as MNHEY and CDR2 as SVGEGT. The CDR3 covers 12 residues.

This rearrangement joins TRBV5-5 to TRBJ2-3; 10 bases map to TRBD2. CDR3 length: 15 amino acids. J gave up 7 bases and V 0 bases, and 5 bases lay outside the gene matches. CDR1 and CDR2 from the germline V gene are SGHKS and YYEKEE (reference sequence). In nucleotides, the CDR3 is TGTGCCAGCAGCTTGGCCTCACTAGCGGGGAATACGCAGTATTTT. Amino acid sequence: CASSLASLAGNTQYF.

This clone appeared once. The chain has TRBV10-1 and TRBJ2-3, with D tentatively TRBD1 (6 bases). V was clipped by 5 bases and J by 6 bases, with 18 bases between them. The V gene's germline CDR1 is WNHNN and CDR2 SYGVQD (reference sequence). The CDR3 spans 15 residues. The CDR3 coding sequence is TGCGCCAGCAGTAAAGAATTTACAGGGTTCGATACGCAGTATTTT. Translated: CASSKEFTGFDTQYF.

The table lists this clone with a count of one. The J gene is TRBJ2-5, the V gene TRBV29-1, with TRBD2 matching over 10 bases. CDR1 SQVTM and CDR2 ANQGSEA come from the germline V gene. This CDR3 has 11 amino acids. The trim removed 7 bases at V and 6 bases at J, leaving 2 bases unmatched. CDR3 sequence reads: CSALAGKTQYF. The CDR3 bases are TGCAGCGCACTAGCGGGAAAGACCCAGTACTTC.

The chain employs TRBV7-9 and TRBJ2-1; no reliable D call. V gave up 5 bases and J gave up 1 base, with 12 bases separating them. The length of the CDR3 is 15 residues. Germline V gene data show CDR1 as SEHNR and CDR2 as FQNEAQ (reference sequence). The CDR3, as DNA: TGTGCCAGCAGCCGAACTCAGGTATCCTACAATGAGCAGTTCTTC. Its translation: CASSRTQVSYNEQFF. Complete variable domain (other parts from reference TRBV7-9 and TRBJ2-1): DTGVSQNPRHKITKRGQNVTFRCDPISEHNRLYWYRQTLGQGPEFLTYFQNEAQLEKSRLLSDRFSAERPKGSFSTLEIQRTEQGDSAMYLCASSRTQVSYNEQFFGPGTRLTVL.